This T cell receptor beta chain was observed in a study of cytomegalovirus exposure and HLA in healthy donors. CDR3 size: 14 residues. The V end lost 4 bases, the J end lost 0 bases, and 11 bases lay between the germline ends. Germline V gene lookup returns CDR1 SGHRS and CDR2 YFSETQ. The PCR contained 60 Vbeta and 13 Jbeta primers. As handled by the study authors: A later analysis counted about 80 million unique TCR beta chains, 10 million to 12 million shared. This table comes from immunoSEQ multiplex PCR, and its TCRdb copy is limited to in-frame clones, with some not included. V and J calls and clone size are copied from that table; D and trimming were computed from the DNA. The sample has some 200,000 clones, roughly 80% seen once.

The material sequenced was PBMCs. The TCR originated in a woman between 18 and 29 years old in good health and CMV-seronegative. This chain joins TRBV5-1 and TRBJ2-7; D not resolved. The CDR3 nucleotides are TGCGCCAGCAGCCCTCGAGGCTACTCCTACGAGCAGTACTTC. Protein: CASSPRGYSYEQYF.